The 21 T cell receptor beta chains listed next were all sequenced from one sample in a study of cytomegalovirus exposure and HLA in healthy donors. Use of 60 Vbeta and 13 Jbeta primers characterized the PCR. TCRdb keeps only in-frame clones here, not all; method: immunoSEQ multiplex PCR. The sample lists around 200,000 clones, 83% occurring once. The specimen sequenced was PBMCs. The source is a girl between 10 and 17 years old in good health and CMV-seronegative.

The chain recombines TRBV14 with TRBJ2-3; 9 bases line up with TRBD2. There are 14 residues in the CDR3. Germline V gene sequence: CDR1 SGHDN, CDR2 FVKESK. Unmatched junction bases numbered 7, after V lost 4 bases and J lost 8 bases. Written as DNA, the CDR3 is TGTGCCAGCAGCCCCTATAGCGGGGGAGGTACGCAGTATTTT. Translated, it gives CASSPYSGGGTQYF.

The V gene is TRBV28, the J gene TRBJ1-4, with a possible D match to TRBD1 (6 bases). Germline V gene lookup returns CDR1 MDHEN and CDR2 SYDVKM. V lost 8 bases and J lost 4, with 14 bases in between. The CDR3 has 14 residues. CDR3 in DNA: TGTGCCAGCGGGGAGACAGGCATTAATGAAAAACTGTTTTTT. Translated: CASGETGINEKLFF.

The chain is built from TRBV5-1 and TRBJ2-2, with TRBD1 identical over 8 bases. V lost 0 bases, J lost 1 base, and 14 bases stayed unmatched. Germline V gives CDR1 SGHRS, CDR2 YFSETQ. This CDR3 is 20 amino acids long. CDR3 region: CASSLDKPGGSVGNTGELFF. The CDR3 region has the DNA TGCGCCAGCAGCTTGGATAAGCCAGGGGGCTCTGTGGGGAACACCGGGGAGCTGTTTTTT.

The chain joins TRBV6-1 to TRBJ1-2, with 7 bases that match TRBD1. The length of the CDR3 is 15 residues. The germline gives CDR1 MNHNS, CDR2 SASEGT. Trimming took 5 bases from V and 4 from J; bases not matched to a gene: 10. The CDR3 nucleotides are TGTGCCAGCAGTTCAGCCCGACAGGGAAGCTATGGCTACACCTTC. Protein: CASSSARQGSYGYTF.

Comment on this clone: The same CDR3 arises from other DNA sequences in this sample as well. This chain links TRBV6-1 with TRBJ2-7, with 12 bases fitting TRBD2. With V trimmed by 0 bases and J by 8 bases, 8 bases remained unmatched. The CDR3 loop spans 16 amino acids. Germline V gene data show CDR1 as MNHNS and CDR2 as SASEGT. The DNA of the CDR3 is TGTGCCAGCAGTGAAGCCCTGACTAGCGGGAGTACCAAGCAGTACTTC. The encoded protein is CASSEALTSGSTKQYF.

CDR3 coding DNA: TGTGCCAGCAGTAACGACAGGGGAACAACTAATGAAAAACTGTTTTTT. This translates into CASSNDRGTTNEKLFF. The chain is built from TRBV27 and TRBJ1-4, with 8 bases aligning to TRBD1. The junction had 5 bases not matched to a gene; V was cut back by 5 bases and J by 0 bases. This CDR3 has 16 residues. The germline gives CDR1 MNHEY, CDR2 SMNVEV (reference sequence).

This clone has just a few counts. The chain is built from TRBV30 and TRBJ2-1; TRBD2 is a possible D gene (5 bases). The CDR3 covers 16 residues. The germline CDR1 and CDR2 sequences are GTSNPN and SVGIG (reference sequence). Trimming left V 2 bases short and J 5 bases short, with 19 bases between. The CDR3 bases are TGTGCCTGGAGTAGGCGAGGGCGCCTTACCGACAATGAGCAGTTCTTC. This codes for CAWSRRGRLTDNEQFF.

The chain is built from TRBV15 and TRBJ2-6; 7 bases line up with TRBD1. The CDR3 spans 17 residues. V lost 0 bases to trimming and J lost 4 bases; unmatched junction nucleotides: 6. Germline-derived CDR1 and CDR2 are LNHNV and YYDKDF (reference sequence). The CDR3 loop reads CATSRDYRGRGANVLTF. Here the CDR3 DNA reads TGTGCCACCAGCAGAGATTACAGGGGCAGGGGGGCCAACGTCCTGACTTTC.

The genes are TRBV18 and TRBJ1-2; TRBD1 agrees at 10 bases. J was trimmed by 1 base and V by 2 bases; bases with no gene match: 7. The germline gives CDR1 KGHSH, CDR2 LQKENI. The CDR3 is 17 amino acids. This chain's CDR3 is CASSPTGTGAYNYGYTF. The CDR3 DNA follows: TGTGCCAGCTCACCAACCGGGACAGGGGCCTATAACTATGGCTACACCTTC.

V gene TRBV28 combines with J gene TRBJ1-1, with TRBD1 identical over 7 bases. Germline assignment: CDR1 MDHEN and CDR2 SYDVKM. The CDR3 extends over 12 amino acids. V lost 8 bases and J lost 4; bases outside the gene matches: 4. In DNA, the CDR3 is TGTGCCAGCGAGACAGGGAGCACTGAAGCTTTCTTT. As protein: CASETGSTEAFF.

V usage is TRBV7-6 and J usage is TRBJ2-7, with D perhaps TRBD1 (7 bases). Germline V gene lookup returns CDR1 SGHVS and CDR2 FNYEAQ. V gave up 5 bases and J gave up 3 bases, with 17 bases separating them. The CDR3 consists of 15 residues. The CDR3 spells CASSPARQGGYEQYF. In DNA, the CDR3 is TGTGCCAGCAGCCCCGCCAGGCAGGGGGGCTACGAGCAGTACTTC.

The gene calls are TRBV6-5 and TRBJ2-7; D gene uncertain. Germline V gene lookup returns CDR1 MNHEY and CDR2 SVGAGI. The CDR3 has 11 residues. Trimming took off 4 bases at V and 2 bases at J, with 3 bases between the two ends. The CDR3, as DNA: TGTGCCAGCAGTTCTGCCTACGAGCAGTACTTC. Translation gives CASSSAYEQYF.

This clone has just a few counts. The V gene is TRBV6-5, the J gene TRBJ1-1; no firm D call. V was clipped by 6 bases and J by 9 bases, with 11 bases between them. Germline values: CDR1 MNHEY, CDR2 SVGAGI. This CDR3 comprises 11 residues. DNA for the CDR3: TGTGCCAGCAGAATGGGCAGACAAGCTTTCTTT. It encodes CASRMGRQAFF.

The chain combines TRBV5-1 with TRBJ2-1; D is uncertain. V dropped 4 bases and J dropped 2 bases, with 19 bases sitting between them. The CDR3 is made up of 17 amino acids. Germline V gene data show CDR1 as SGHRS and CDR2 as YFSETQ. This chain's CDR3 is CASSPPPRALTYNEQFF. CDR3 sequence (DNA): TGCGCCAGCAGCCCCCCCCCTCGAGCGCTCACCTACAATGAGCAGTTCTTC.

CDR3 bases: TGTGCCTGGAGTTCGGGTGTGGTCACCCCTGAAGCTTTCTTT. Protein: CAWSSGVVTPEAFF. The chain recombines TRBV30 with TRBJ1-1; no definite D call. Per germline, CDR1 GTSNPN and CDR2 SVGIG (reference sequence). V lost 2 bases to trimming and J lost 6 bases, with 16 bases between them. This CDR3 contains 14 residues. The full variable domain, with the rest looked up from reference TRBV30 and TRBJ1-1, is SQTIHQWPATLVQPVGSPLSLECTVEGTSNPNLYWYRQAAGRGLQLLFYSVGIGQISSEVPQNLSASRPQDRQFILSSKKLLLSDSGFYLCAWSSGVVTPEAFFGQGTRLTVV.

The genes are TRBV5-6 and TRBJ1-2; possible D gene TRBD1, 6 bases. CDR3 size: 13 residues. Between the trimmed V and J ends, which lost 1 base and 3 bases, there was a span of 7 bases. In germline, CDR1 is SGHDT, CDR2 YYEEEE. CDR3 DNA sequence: TGTGCCAGCAGCTTGACAGGGCACTATGGCTACACCTTC. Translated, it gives CASSLTGHYGYTF.

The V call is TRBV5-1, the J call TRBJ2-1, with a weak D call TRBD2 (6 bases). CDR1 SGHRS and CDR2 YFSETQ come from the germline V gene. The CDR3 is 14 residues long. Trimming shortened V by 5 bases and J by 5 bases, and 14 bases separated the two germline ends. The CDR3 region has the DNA TGCGCCAGCAGGGACCCGGGACTGGACAATGAGCAGTTCTTC. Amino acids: CASRDPGLDNEQFF.

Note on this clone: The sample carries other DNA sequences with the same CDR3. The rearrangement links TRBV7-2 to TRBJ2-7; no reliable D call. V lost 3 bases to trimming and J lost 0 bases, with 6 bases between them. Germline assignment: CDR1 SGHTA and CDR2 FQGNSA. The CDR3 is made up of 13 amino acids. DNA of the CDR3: TGTGCCAGCAGCTTCGGCGGCTCCTACGAGCAGTACTTC. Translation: CASSFGGSYEQYF.

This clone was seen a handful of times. The CDR3 bases are TGCGCCAGCAGCCAAGCGTTGCGGGAGGGCCCAGGCGAGCAGTACTTC. This translates into CASSQALREGPGEQYF. V usage is TRBV4-1 and J usage is TRBJ2-7, with 9 bases fitting TRBD2. The trim removed 1 base at V and 6 bases at J, leaving 10 bases unmatched. The CDR3 extends over 16 amino acids. Germline V gene lookup returns CDR1 MGHRA and CDR2 YSYEKL.

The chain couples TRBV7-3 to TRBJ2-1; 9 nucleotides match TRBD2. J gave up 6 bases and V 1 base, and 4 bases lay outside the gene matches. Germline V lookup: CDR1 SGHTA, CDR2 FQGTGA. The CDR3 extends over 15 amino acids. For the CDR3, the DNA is TGTGCCAGCAGCTTAAGTAGCGGGGGTCTCAATGAGCAGTTCTTC. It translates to CASSLSSGGLNEQFF.

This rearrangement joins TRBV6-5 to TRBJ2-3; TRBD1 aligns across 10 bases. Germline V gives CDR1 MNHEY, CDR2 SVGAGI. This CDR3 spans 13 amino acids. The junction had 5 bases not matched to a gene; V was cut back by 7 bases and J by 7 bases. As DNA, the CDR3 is TGTGCCAGCATAGGACAGGGGGGGAATACGCAGTATTTT. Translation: CASIGQGGNTQYF.